This T cell receptor beta chain comes out of a study of T cell responses to AZD1222 COVID-19 vaccine. TCRdb's copy holds only in-frame clones and misses some; the assay was immunoSEQ multiplex PCR. The repertoire includes approximately 99,000 clones, just over 90% of them detected once, and approximately 9% sits in the top ten. The CDR3 is 13 residues long. With 2 bases removed from V and 9 bases from J, the gap between germline ends came to 12 bases. Germline CDR1 reads SGHRS; CDR2 reads YFSETQ. Whole-study findings and limits: Spike-specific TCR breadth and depth were elevated following two AZD1222 doses. Donors, mostly white British, included more females; clonal diversity was possibly underestimated.

Second-dose timings of about 4 or about 12 weeks were pooled. As regards this clone: Its matching antigen is unknown.

The sample consisted of peripheral blood, taken 28 days after the second AZD1222 dose. The rearrangement joins TRBV5-1 to TRBJ2-1; perhaps D is TRBD1 or TRBD2 (6 bases each). This TCR derives from an adult who received the AZD1222 COVID-19 vaccine. CDR3 loop: CASSFRGASEQFF. The CDR3 nucleotides read TGCGCCAGCAGCTTTAGGGGGGCCAGTGAGCAGTTCTTC.